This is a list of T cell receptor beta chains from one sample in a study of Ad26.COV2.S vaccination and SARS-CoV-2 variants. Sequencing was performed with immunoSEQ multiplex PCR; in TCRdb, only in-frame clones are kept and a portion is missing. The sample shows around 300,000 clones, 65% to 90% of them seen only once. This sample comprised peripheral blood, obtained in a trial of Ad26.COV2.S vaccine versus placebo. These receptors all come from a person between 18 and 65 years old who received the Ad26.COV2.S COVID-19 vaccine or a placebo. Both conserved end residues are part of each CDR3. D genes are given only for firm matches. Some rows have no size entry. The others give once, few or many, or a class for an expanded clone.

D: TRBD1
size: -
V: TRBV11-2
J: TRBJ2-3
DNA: TGTGCCAGCAGCACCTGGGCGAACAGGGGGGAACAAGATACGCAGTATTTT
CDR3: CASSTWANRGEQDTQYF

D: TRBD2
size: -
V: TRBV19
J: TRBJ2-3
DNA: TGTGCCAGTAGTACGCCAGCGGGGGTTGCAGATACGCAGTATTTT
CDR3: CASSTPAGVADTQYF

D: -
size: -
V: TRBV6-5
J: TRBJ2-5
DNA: TGTGCCAGCAGTTACTCGACAGGCCAAGAGACCCAGTACTTC
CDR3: CASSYSTGQETQYF

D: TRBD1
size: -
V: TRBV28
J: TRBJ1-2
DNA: TGTGCCAGCAGCGAGGGACAGGGGGATGGCTACACCTTC
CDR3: CASSEGQGDGYTF

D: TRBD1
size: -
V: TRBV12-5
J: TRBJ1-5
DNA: TGTGCTAGTGGTTTAGGTTCAGACAGGGCCTTTAGCAATCAGCCCCAGCATTTT
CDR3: CASGLGSDRAFSNQPQHF

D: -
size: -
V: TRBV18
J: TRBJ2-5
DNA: TGTGCCAGCTCACCAGGTGGGTCGGAGACCCAGTACTTC
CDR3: CASSPGGSETQYF

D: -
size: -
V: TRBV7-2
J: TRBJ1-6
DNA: TGTGCCAGCAGCCCCGAGGTGGTAATGTGGTCACCCCTCCACTTT
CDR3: CASSPEVVMWSPLHF

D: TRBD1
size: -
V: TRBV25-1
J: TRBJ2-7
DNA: TGTGCCAGCACCGGGACAGGGAGAGAGTACGAGCAGTACTTC
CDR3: CASTGTGREYEQYF

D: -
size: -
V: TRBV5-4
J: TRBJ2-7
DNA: TGTGCCAGCAGCTTATTTGGGGGTAACGAGCAGTACTTC
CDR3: CASSLFGGNEQYF

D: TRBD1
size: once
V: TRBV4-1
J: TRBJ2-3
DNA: TGCGCCAGCAGCCTCGGACAGGGCACAGATACGCAGTATTTT
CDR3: CASSLGQGTDTQYF

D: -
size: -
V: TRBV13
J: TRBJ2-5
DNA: TGTGCCAGCAGCTTAAAGGTGGAGATGAGAGAGACCCAGTACTTC
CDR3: CASSLKVEMRETQYF

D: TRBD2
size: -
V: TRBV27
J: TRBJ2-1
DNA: TGTGCCAGCAGCCCAAGGGTAGGGACTAGCTCCTACAATGAGCAGTTCTTC
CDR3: CASSPRVGTSSYNEQFF

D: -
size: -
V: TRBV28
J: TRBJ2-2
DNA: TGTGCCAGCAGCGACCCATTCACCGGGGAGCTGTTTTTT
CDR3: CASSDPFTGELFF

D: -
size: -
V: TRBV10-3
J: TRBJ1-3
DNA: TGTGCCACCCAAGGGGGTGCTGGAAACACCATATATTTT
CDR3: CATQGGAGNTIYF

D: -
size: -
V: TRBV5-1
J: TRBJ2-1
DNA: TGCGCCAGCAGCTTGGCCGACAGGCCGGGCAATGAGCAGTTCTTC
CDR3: CASSLADRPGNEQFF

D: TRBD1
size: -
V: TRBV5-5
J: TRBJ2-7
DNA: TGTGCCAGCAGCCCGACAGGGGGCATATCCTACGAGCAGTACTTC
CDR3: CASSPTGGISYEQYF

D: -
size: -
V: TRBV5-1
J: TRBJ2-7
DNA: TGCGCCAGCAGCTTGGGTGGCGGGAACCTTTACGAGCAGTACTTC
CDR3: CASSLGGGNLYEQYF

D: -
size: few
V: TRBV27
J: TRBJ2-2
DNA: TGTGCCAGCAGGGAAGCGAACACCGGGGAGCTGTTTTTT
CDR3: CASREANTGELFF

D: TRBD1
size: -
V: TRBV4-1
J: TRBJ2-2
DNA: TGCGCCAGCAGCGATGGGACAGGGATTGAATCCGGGGAGCTGTTTTTT
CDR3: CASSDGTGIESGELFF

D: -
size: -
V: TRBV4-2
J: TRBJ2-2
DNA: TGTGCCAGCAGCCAACTGGGCAGAAACACCGGGGAGCTGTTTTTT
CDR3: CASSQLGRNTGELFF

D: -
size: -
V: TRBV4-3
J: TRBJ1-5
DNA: TGCGCCAGCAGCCAAGATCGCACAGGGCGAAGTTCCCAGCATTTT
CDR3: CASSQDRTGRSSQHF

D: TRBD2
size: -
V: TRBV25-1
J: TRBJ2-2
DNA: TGTGCCAGCAGTTTCGGGACTAGCGGGGGGGCCGAGACCGGGGAGCTGTTTTTT
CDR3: CASSFGTSGGAETGELFF

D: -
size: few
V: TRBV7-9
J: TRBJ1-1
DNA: TGTGCCAGCAGTACCGGCCCCTTGAACACTGAAGCTTTCTTT
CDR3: CASSTGPLNTEAFF